The TCR beta chain under discussion was sequenced for a study of blood T cell repertoires in COVID-19. As for the study in general: COVID-19 samples from acute and convalescent phases originated in the United States, Italy and Spain.

The repertoire was sequenced with immunoSEQ multiplex PCR; TCRdb's copy has only in-frame clones and lacks some. This sample carries roughly 220,000 clones, 84% of them seen once, and the ten largest clones take approximately 6.2%. With V trimmed by 4 bases and J by 2 bases, 11 bases remained unmatched. This CDR3 has 17 residues. Germline loops: CDR1 SGHRS, CDR2 YFSETQ. The sequence was collected from a woman between 40 and 50 years old who had recovered from COVID-19. Material: PBMCs or T cells enriched from blood (not recorded which). V gene TRBV5-1 combines with J gene TRBJ1-1, with 10 bases lining up with TRBD1. CDR3 loop: CASSTEGQGVGNTEAFF. CDR3 bases: TGCGCCAGCAGCACGGAAGGACAGGGGGTGGGAAACACTGAAGCTTTCTTT.